This is a list of T cell receptor beta chains from one sample in a study of radiation and T cells in renal cell carcinoma. Method: immunoSEQ multiplex PCR; TCRdb's copy keeps in-frame clones and lacks some. Altogether some 75,000 clones are present, roughly 82% being singletons, with the ten largest covering around 5.5%. This sample comprised blood, obtained from a patient whose treatment included radiotherapy and nephrectomy. The receptors were gathered from a man between 60 and 75 years old with renal cell carcinoma. Each CDR3 is given with its conserved first and last residue. The D gene is left open where the match is weak. Clone size is shown for a subset of rows, as once, few, many or a class of expanded clone.

V: TRBV9; D: .; J: TRBJ2-5; size: .; DNA: TGTGCCAGCAGCGTACTCGGGAGCGGAGAGACCCAGTACTTC; CDR3: CASSVLGSGETQYF
V: TRBV27; D: .; J: TRBJ2-7; size: .; DNA: TGTGCCAGCAGGTACAGGAGCTCCTACGAGCAGTACTTC; CDR3: CASRYRSSYEQYF
V: TRBV28; D: TRBD2; J: TRBJ2-3; size: .; DNA: TGTGCCAGCAGTCCTAGACTAGCGGGAGCCATGGCAGATACGCAGTATTTT; CDR3: CASSPRLAGAMADTQYF
V: TRBV6-5; D: .; J: TRBJ1-3; size: .; DNA: TGTGCCAGCAGTTACCTCTTAAGTGACACCATATATTTT; CDR3: CASSYLLSDTIYF
V: TRBV19; D: .; J: TRBJ2-2; size: .; DNA: TGTGCCAGTACCCAAGGGTCGAACACCGGGGAGCTGTTTTTT; CDR3: CASTQGSNTGELFF
V: TRBV29-1; D: .; J: TRBJ2-7; size: .; DNA: TGCAGCGTTGAAGCGGGGCGAGGAACCTACGAGCAGTACTTC; CDR3: CSVEAGRGTYEQYF
V: TRBV7-3; D: .; J: TRBJ2-2; size: .; DNA: TGTGCCAGCAGCCCCCGAGCAGGGGAGCTGTTTTTT; CDR3: CASSPRAGELFF
V: TRBV5-8; D: TRBD1; J: TRBJ1-2; size: few; DNA: TGTGCCAGCAGCCTGGACAGGGACTATGGCTACACCTTC; CDR3: CASSLDRDYGYTF
V: TRBV12-5; D: TRBD2; J: TRBJ2-3; size: .; DNA: TGTGCTAGTGGTTTAGGAGCGGGAGGATCAGATACGCAGTATTTT; CDR3: CASGLGAGGSDTQYF
V: TRBV5-6; D: .; J: TRBJ2-6; size: .; DNA: TGTGCCAGCAGCCCAGGGTCCTCTGGGGCCAACGTCCTGACTTTC; CDR3: CASSPGSSGANVLTF
V: TRBV6-1; D: .; J: TRBJ2-7; size: .; DNA: TGTGCCAGCAGGGCTTTCGGGTTTACCTACGAGCAGTACTTC; CDR3: CASRAFGFTYEQYF
V: TRBV10-3; D: TRBD1; J: TRBJ2-3; size: .; DNA: TGTGCCATCAGGGACGGACAGGCAGGTACGCAGTATTTT; CDR3: CAIRDGQAGTQYF
V: TRBV11-2; D: TRBD1; J: TRBJ2-5; size: .; DNA: TGTGCCAGCAGCTCGCTTGACAGGGCAAGAAAGGCCCAGTACTTC; CDR3: CASSSLDRARKAQYF
V: TRBV5-8; D: .; J: TRBJ2-7; size: .; DNA: TGTGCCAGCAGCTTGGACCAGTATAACGAGCAGTACTTC; CDR3: CASSLDQYNEQYF
V: TRBV2; D: .; J: TRBJ2-5; size: .; DNA: TGTGCCAGCAGGGTTTATGGGGAGACCCAGTACTTC; CDR3: CASRVYGETQYF
V: TRBV5-1; D: TRBD1; J: TRBJ2-3; size: .; DNA: TGCGCCAGCAGCTCATCAGGGGGCGCGACAGATACGCAGTATTTT; CDR3: CASSSSGGATDTQYF
V: TRBV27; D: .; J: TRBJ1-1; size: once; DNA: TGTGCCAGCAGTAGAAACGGGGTCACTGAAGCTTTCTTT; CDR3: CASSRNGVTEAFF
V: TRBV4-3; D: .; J: TRBJ2-2; size: .; DNA: TGCGCCAGCAGCCAATATCTTGGGGTCACCGGGGAGCTGTTTTTT; CDR3: CASSQYLGVTGELFF
V: TRBV27; D: .; J: TRBJ1-6; size: .; DNA: TGTGCCAGCACCCAGGGGCAGGGGATCACCCCCTATAATTCACCCCTCCACTTT; CDR3: CASTQGQGITPYNSPLHF
V: TRBV9; D: .; J: TRBJ2-2; size: .; DNA: TGTGCCAGCAGCGTCGACCCGACGGGGAACACCGGGGAGCTGTTTTTT; CDR3: CASSVDPTGNTGELFF
V: TRBV11-2; D: .; J: TRBJ1-3; size: .; DNA: TGTGCCAGCAGCTTAGAAGGTGGGAGAGGGGATACCATTGGAAACACCATATATTTT; CDR3: CASSLEGGRGDTIGNTIYF
V: TRBV6-6; D: TRBD1; J: TRBJ1-1; size: .; DNA: TGTGCCAGCAGGGGGACAGGCGGGTATCTTCAGACTGAAGCTTTCTTT; CDR3: CASRGTGGYLQTEAFF
V: TRBV2; D: TRBD2; J: TRBJ2-3; size: .; DNA: TGTGCCAGCAGCTGGACTAGCGGGATCTCAGATACGCAGTATTTT; CDR3: CASSWTSGISDTQYF
V: TRBV11-3; D: .; J: TRBJ2-1; size: .; DNA: TGTGCCAGCAGACACCATTTAAACAATGAGCAGTTCTTC; CDR3: CASRHHLNNEQFF